This entry concerns a single T cell receptor beta chain. This specimen comes from a study of blood T cells in healthy people across ages. A second about 7 to 11 cycle PCR used barcoded and J-beta primers. From the 5' RACE reads, TCRdb called clonotypes with MiXCR, one entry per CDR3 protein. The top ten clones hold about 19% of a sample with over a million distinct CDR3 sequences, under 55% of them seen once. The CDR3 covers 14 residues. V lost 8 bases to trimming and J lost 7 bases; unmatched junction nucleotides: 5. Germline CDR1 reads WSHSY; CDR2 reads SAAADI. Sequencing was performed on blood. The chain has TRBV10-2 and TRBJ1-6; 10 bases agree with TRBD1. This TCR was sampled from a woman in her sixties in good health. CDR3 nucleotides: TGCGCCAGCGACCCGACAGGGGGCAATTCACCCCTCCACTTT. This gives the protein CASDPTGGNSPLHF.